This is a list of T cell receptor beta chains from one sample in a study of beta chain features in type 1 diabetes. Clones were read by immunoSEQ multiplex PCR, and TCRdb kept only the in-frame ones, dropping some. The data hold approximately 250,000 clones, with less than 30% observed a single time. Specimen: naive CD4+ T cells from blood. The receptor source for this set is a woman in her 30s with type 1 diabetes. Both conserved end residues are part of each CDR3. A D gene is named only where the DNA matches it firmly. The size of a clone is reported for some rows only, either as once, few or many, or as a class for expanded clones.

few | TRBJ2-1 | TRBD2 | TRBV25-1 | TGTGCCAGCAGTGAGATTTATCTAGCGGGAGGGGGAGATGAGCAGTTCTTC | CASSEIYLAGGGDEQFF
NA | TRBJ2-1 | NA | TRBV27 | TGTGCCAGCAGTTTAACGTGGGAGTCATACAATGAGCAGTTCTTC | CASSLTWESYNEQFF
NA | TRBJ2-1 | TRBD2 | TRBV25-1 | TGTGCCAGCAGGGGACTAGCGGGCCAGTACAATGAGCAGTTCTTC | CASRGLAGQYNEQFF
NA | TRBJ1-5 | TRBD1 | TRBV19 | TGTGCCAGTACCGGGACAGGACACAATCAGCCCCAGCATTTT | CASTGTGHNQPQHF
NA | TRBJ1-5 | NA | TRBV2 | TGTGCCAGCATTAAGGGGATAAGCAATCAGCCCCAGCATTTT | CASIKGISNQPQHF
NA | TRBJ2-3 | TRBD2 | TRBV6-1 | TGTGCCAGCAGTGAGACTAGCGGGAGACCAGCAGATACGCAGTATTTT | CASSETSGRPADTQYF
NA | TRBJ2-6 | NA | TRBV23-1 | TGCGCCAGCATACCCCGTTGGGGCCTCTCTGGGGCCAACGTCCTGACTTTC | CASIPRWGLSGANVLTF
NA | TRBJ1-5 | NA | TRBV20-1 | TGCAGTGCTAGAGAAGGTAGCACCCAGCATTTT | CSAREGSTQHF
NA | TRBJ2-1 | TRBD2 | TRBV7-2 | TGTGCCAGCAGCTCGGGACTAGCTATCGGTGAGCAGTTCTTC | CASSSGLAIGEQFF
NA | TRBJ2-7 | NA | TRBV18 | TGTGCCAGCTCACTCACGTCGGGTTGGTCCTACGAGCAGTACTTC | CASSLTSGWSYEQYF
NA | TRBJ2-5 | TRBD2 | TRBV9 | TGTGCCAGCAGCGTAGGGACTAGTTCTTCGTTGTTTGATTTGGTGAAAGAGACCCAGTACTTC | CASSVGTSSSLFDLVKETQYF
NA | TRBJ1-1 | NA | TRBV18 | TGTGCCAGCTCACCAGAAGGGGCTGGGACTGAAGCTTTCTTT | CASSPEGAGTEAFF
few | TRBJ1-5 | NA | TRBV19 | TGTGCCAGTAGTCCCACAGGAGTCCGCAATCAGCCCCAGCATTTT | CASSPTGVRNQPQHF
NA | TRBJ2-5 | TRBD2 | TRBV9 | TGTGCCAGCAGCGATCTGGCTAGCGGGATTGGAGAGACCCAGTACTTC | CASSDLASGIGETQYF
NA | TRBJ2-3 | TRBD2 | TRBV7-9 | TGTGCCAGCAGCCCACGGGGGGGCGGGAGCGTCACAGATACGCAGTATTTT | CASSPRGGGSVTDTQYF
few | TRBJ1-2 | NA | TRBV25-1 | TGTGCCAGCAGTGTAACAGACTATGGCTACACCTTC | CASSVTDYGYTF
few | TRBJ2-5 | NA | TRBV9 | TGTGCCAGCAGCGTAGCGGGTAGTTCTTCGGGGACCCAGTACTTC | CASSVAGSSSGTQYF
few | TRBJ1-5 | NA | TRBV6-6 | TGTGCCAGCAGTTTAGAGGGCCCTCGGGGCAATCAGCCCCAGCATTTT | CASSLEGPRGNQPQHF
few | TRBJ1-5 | NA | TRBV30 | TGTGCCTGGAGTATTCAGGGTGATCAGCCCCAGCATTTT | CAWSIQGDQPQHF
NA | TRBJ2-4 | NA | TRBV6-1 | TGTGCCAGCAGTGAAGATTGGGTAGGGGTGGGGTCTTCGGACATTCAGTACTTC | CASSEDWVGVGSSDIQYF
NA | TRBJ2-3 | NA | TRBV5-1 | TGCGCCAGCAGCCCTACAACGTCAGGGGCAGATACGCAGTATTTT | CASSPTTSGADTQYF
NA | TRBJ2-3 | NA | TRBV7-9 | TGTGCCAGCAGACGGGTGGATACGCAGTATTTT | CASRRVDTQYF
NA | TRBJ1-2 | TRBD1 | TRBV29-1 | TGCAGCGCCGGGGACAGGGGGCAAGATGGCTACACCTTC | CSAGDRGQDGYTF